Shown below are 6 T cell receptor beta chains from a single sample sequenced in a study of molecular identifiers for immune sequencing clone quantification. MiXCR was run by TCRdb on the PCR reads, yielding one entry per CDR3 protein. In the table there are 70,000 to 95,000 distinct CDR3 sequences, roughly 19% of which are singletons. The specimen sequenced was naive CD8+ T cells from blood, with Jurkat cell RNA spiked in. Described subset: FACS-sorted CD8+CD4-CCR7+CD45RA+ naive T cells. These receptors all come from a human donor in good health. Some libraries in this study had Jurkat cell RNA spiked in.

This clonotype showed up many times. This chain connects TRBV7-9 to TRBJ1-4, with 12 bases identical to TRBD1. This CDR3 comprises 17 residues. The ends lost 4 bases at V and 8 bases at J; junction bases unmatched: 11. Germline V lookup: CDR1 SEHNR, CDR2 FQNEAQ (reference sequence). CDR3 residues: CASSSPGQGASREKLFF. In DNA, the CDR3 is TGTGCCAGCAGCTCACCGGGACAGGGGGCGTCTCGAGAAAAACTGTTTTTT.

This clonotype was seen repeatedly, ten times or more. The gene calls are TRBV28 and TRBJ2-7; perhaps TRBD1 as D (5 bases). CDR1 and CDR2 (germline): MDHEN, SYDVKM. The CDR3 is 13 residues long. V was pared by 6 bases and J by 2 bases, with 11 bases between. The CDR3 here is CASSGQGPYEQYF. The CDR3, as DNA: TGTGCCAGCAGCGGGCAGGGCCCCTACGAGCAGTACTTC.

Ten or more counts support this clonotype. This rearrangement joins TRBV27 to TRBJ2-7; D might be TRBD1 (5 bases). The CDR3 sequence is 14 residues long. Trimming pared 0 bases from V and 3 bases from J, leaving 9 bases between. Germline CDR1 MNHEY, CDR2 SMNVEV (reference sequence). The CDR3 sequence: CASSLSGRVYEQYF. The CDR3 nucleotides read TGTGCCAGCAGTTTATCAGGCAGGGTCTACGAGCAGTACTTC.

In its sample, this clonotype was seen many times. The J gene is TRBJ2-2, the V gene TRBV5-5; 7 positions match TRBD1. The junction had 5 bases not matched to a gene; V was cut back by 4 bases and J by 5 bases. The germline gives CDR1 SGHKS, CDR2 YYEKEE (reference sequence). The CDR3 has 14 amino acids. The CDR3 DNA follows: TGTGCCAGCAGCCCCGGGACAGCAACCGGGGAGCTGTTTTTT. Residues: CASSPGTATGELFF. The variable domain in full, completed from reference TRBV5-5 and TRBJ2-2, reads DAGVTQSPTHLIKTRGQQVTLRCSPISGHKSVSWYQQVLGQGPQFIFQYYEKEERGRGNFPDRFSARQFPNYSSELNVNALLLGDSALYLCASSPGTATGELFFGEGSRLTVL.

This clonotype has a count of ten or more. The chain is built from TRBV5-1 and TRBJ1-1, with D unresolved. V was shortened by 4 bases and J by 2 bases, with 18 bases between the two germline ends. CDR1 and CDR2 (germline): SGHRS, YFSETQ. The CDR3 has 16 residues. Here the CDR3 reads CASSLKSGDKNTEAFF. Here the CDR3 DNA reads TGCGCCAGCAGCCTTAAATCCGGGGATAAAAACACTGAAGCTTTCTTT.

The table lists this clonotype with many counts. The gene calls are TRBV20-1 and TRBJ1-5; 7 nucleotides line up with TRBD1. V trimming: 2 bases; J trimming: 3 bases; junction bases outside the gene matches: 4. Germline lookup yields CDR1 DFQATT and CDR2 SNEGSKA (reference sequence). The CDR3 covers 14 residues. CDR3 in DNA: TGCAGTGCTAGAACTACAGGGGTCAATCAGCCCCAGCATTTT. Translating gives CSARTTGVNQPQHF.